The T cell receptor beta chain under discussion was sequenced for a study of cytomegalovirus exposure and HLA in healthy donors. Study at large: Of several hundred genotyped donors, roughly 76% grouped in the Caucasian-associated ancestry cluster. Broader study findings: V- and J-gene trimming in TCR beta was tied to a missense DCLRE1C variant by an analysis performed later.

In the case of this clone: What it binds is not known.

CDR1 and CDR2 (germline): SGHAT, FQNNGV. V lost 1 base and J lost 1, with 16 bases in between. The CDR3 consists of 17 residues. Amplification used 60 Vbeta primers and 13 Jbeta primers. The protocol was immunoSEQ multiplex PCR, while the TCRdb copy is restricted to in-frame clones and leaves out a portion. The profile shows about 140,000 clones, around 77% of them singletons. The rearrangement uses TRBV11-2 and TRBJ2-5; D is undetermined. Input material: PBMCs. The receptor was derived from a young man in good health and CMV-seronegative. For the CDR3, the DNA is TGTGCCAGCAGCTTAGGGCTTTCTTGGAGCCCCCAAGAGACCCAGTACTTC. It yields the protein CASSLGLSWSPQETQYF.